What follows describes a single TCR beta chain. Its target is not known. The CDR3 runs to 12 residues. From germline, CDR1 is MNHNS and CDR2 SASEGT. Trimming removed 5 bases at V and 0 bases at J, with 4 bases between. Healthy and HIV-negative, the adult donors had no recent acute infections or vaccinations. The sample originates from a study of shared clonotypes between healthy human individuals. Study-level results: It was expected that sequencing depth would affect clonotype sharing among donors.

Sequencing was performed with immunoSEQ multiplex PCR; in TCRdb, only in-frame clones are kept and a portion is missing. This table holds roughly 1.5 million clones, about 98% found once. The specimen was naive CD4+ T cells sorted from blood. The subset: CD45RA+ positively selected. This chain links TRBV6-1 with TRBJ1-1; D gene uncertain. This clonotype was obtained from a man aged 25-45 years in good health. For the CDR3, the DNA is TGTGCCAGCAGTAAGGTGAACACTGAAGCTTTCTTT. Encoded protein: CASSKVNTEAFF.